The rows below give T cell receptor beta chains drawn from one sample of a study of blood T cell repertoires in COVID-19. Method: immunoSEQ multiplex PCR; TCRdb's copy keeps in-frame clones and lacks some. The sample consists of more than 150,000 clones, around 83% of them appearing once. The sample was peripheral blood. The origin of the receptors is a woman in her fifties or sixties with acute or convalescent COVID-19. Each CDR3 is given with its conserved first and last residue. A D gene is named only where the DNA matches it firmly. Not all rows give a size; the values are once, few, many and, for expanded clones, a class.

D gene: TRBD1; J gene: TRBJ1-1; clone size: NA; V gene: TRBV28; CDR3 protein: CASSLGGGNTEAFF; CDR3 DNA: TGTGCCAGCAGCTTAGGGGGCGGTAACACTGAAGCTTTCTTT
D gene: TRBD2; J gene: TRBJ2-1; clone size: once; V gene: TRBV4-2; CDR3 protein: CASSQERGGTYNEQFF; CDR3 DNA: TGTGCCAGCAGCCAAGAGCGGGGGGGGACCTACAATGAGCAGTTCTTC
D gene: TRBD1; J gene: TRBJ1-1; clone size: NA; V gene: TRBV4-3; CDR3 protein: CASSQDVGQGRPEAFF; CDR3 DNA: TGCGCCAGCAGCCAAGACGTAGGACAGGGGAGGCCTGAAGCTTTCTTT
D gene: NA; J gene: TRBJ1-1; clone size: NA; V gene: TRBV19; CDR3 protein: CASSIQGWGGTEAFF; CDR3 DNA: TGTGCCAGTAGTATACAGGGATGGGGGGGCACTGAAGCTTTCTTT
D gene: TRBD1; J gene: TRBJ1-2; clone size: NA; V gene: TRBV5-6; CDR3 protein: CASSLEAGGGYTF; CDR3 DNA: TGTGCCAGCAGCTTGGAGGCAGGGGGTGGCTACACCTTC
D gene: TRBD2; J gene: TRBJ2-7; clone size: few; V gene: TRBV27; CDR3 protein: CASSPQGLADSYEQYF; CDR3 DNA: TGTGCCAGCAGTCCCCAGGGACTAGCGGATTCCTACGAGCAGTACTTC
D gene: NA; J gene: TRBJ1-5; clone size: NA; V gene: TRBV6-1; CDR3 protein: CASSESPGARGQPQHF; CDR3 DNA: TGTGCCAGCAGTGAATCACCAGGGGCGCGCGGTCAGCCCCAGCATTTT
D gene: TRBD1; J gene: TRBJ2-1; clone size: NA; V gene: TRBV13; CDR3 protein: CASSFGTGTGEQFF; CDR3 DNA: TGTGCCAGCAGCTTCGGGACAGGTACGGGTGAGCAGTTCTTC
D gene: TRBD1; J gene: TRBJ2-4; clone size: NA; V gene: TRBV9; CDR3 protein: CASSGGTGDIQYF; CDR3 DNA: TGTGCCAGCAGCGGAGGGACAGGGGACATTCAGTACTTC
D gene: TRBD1; J gene: TRBJ1-2; clone size: NA; V gene: TRBV5-1; CDR3 protein: CASSPEGQDYGYTF; CDR3 DNA: TGCGCCAGCAGCCCGGAGGGACAGGACTATGGCTACACCTTC
D gene: TRBD1; J gene: TRBJ2-7; clone size: few; V gene: TRBV9; CDR3 protein: CASSARQGPYEQYF; CDR3 DNA: TGTGCCAGCAGCGCGAGACAGGGCCCCTACGAGCAGTACTTC
D gene: NA; J gene: TRBJ2-5; clone size: NA; V gene: TRBV19; CDR3 protein: CASSTSGTQETQYF; CDR3 DNA: TGTGCCAGTAGTACCTCCGGGACTCAAGAGACCCAGTACTTC
D gene: NA; J gene: TRBJ1-6; clone size: NA; V gene: TRBV11-1; CDR3 protein: CASSLYGNSPLHF; CDR3 DNA: TGTGCCAGCAGCTTGTACGGTAATTCACCCCTCCACTTT
D gene: TRBD1; J gene: TRBJ1-6; clone size: NA; V gene: TRBV9; CDR3 protein: CASSVRQGDSPLHF; CDR3 DNA: TGTGCCAGCAGCGTAAGACAGGGAGACTCACCCCTCCACTTT
D gene: NA; J gene: TRBJ2-3; clone size: NA; V gene: TRBV18; CDR3 protein: CASSPRQVPTDTQYF; CDR3 DNA: TGTGCCAGCTCACCACGACAGGTTCCCACAGATACGCAGTATTTT
D gene: NA; J gene: TRBJ1-2; clone size: NA; V gene: TRBV28; CDR3 protein: CASSPTGWGYTF; CDR3 DNA: TGTGCCAGCAGCCCGACCGGGTGGGGCTACACCTTC
D gene: TRBD2; J gene: TRBJ2-1; clone size: NA; V gene: TRBV11-2; CDR3 protein: CASSLISGTNEQFF; CDR3 DNA: TGTGCCAGCAGCTTAATAAGCGGGACCAATGAGCAGTTCTTC
D gene: TRBD1; J gene: TRBJ1-6; clone size: NA; V gene: TRBV13; CDR3 protein: CASSLGQGGSPLHF; CDR3 DNA: TGTGCCAGCAGCTTAGGGCAGGGGGGATCACCCCTCCACTTT
D gene: NA; J gene: TRBJ2-5; clone size: once; V gene: TRBV3-1/TRBV3-2; CDR3 protein: CASSQVRETQYF; CDR3 DNA: TGTGCCAGCAGCCAAGTTCGAGAGACCCAGTACTTC
D gene: NA; J gene: TRBJ2-1; clone size: once; V gene: TRBV18; CDR3 protein: CASSQQGYEQFF; CDR3 DNA: TGTGCCAGCTCACAACAGGGATATGAGCAGTTCTTC
D gene: TRBD1; J gene: TRBJ1-2; clone size: NA; V gene: TRBV5-1; CDR3 protein: CASSLDRGLEYGYTF; CDR3 DNA: TGCGCCAGCAGCTTGGACAGGGGGCTGGAATATGGCTACACCTTC
D gene: TRBD1; J gene: TRBJ1-1; clone size: NA; V gene: TRBV5-4; CDR3 protein: CASSALQGLTEAFF; CDR3 DNA: TGTGCCAGCAGCGCCCTACAGGGGCTCACTGAAGCTTTCTTT
D gene: NA; J gene: TRBJ2-2; clone size: once; V gene: TRBV7-2; CDR3 protein: CAKAWGPGELFF; CDR3 DNA: TGTGCCAAGGCGTGGGGGCCCGGGGAGCTGTTTTTT
D gene: TRBD1; J gene: TRBJ1-5; clone size: once; V gene: TRBV19; CDR3 protein: CASSIFGQGYSNQPQHF; CDR3 DNA: TGTGCCAGTAGTATTTTCGGACAGGGTTATAGCAATCAGCCCCAGCATTTT
D gene: NA; J gene: TRBJ1-6; clone size: NA; V gene: TRBV21-1; CDR3 protein: CASSKGGGRSYNSPLHF; CDR3 DNA: TGTGCCAGCAGCAAAGGAGGGGGTAGATCCTATAATTCACCCCTCCACTTT
D gene: TRBD1; J gene: TRBJ1-2; clone size: NA; V gene: TRBV10-3; CDR3 protein: CAIRIDREARGYTF; CDR3 DNA: TGTGCCATCAGGATAGACAGGGAGGCTCGTGGCTACACCTTC
D gene: TRBD2; J gene: TRBJ2-7; clone size: NA; V gene: TRBV6-5; CDR3 protein: CASSYSREGDAEQYF; CDR3 DNA: TGTGCCAGCAGTTACTCGCGGGAGGGGGACGCCGAGCAGTACTTC
D gene: NA; J gene: TRBJ2-1; clone size: NA; V gene: TRBV5-6; CDR3 protein: CASSLEGLARQGNEQFF; CDR3 DNA: TGTGCCAGCAGCTTGGAGGGACTAGCAAGACAGGGGAATGAGCAGTTCTTC
D gene: TRBD1; J gene: TRBJ1-1; clone size: few; V gene: TRBV4-3; CDR3 protein: CASSQSQSDRGKLKAFF; CDR3 DNA: TGCGCCAGCAGCCAATCCCAGTCGGACAGGGGGAAACTTAAAGCTTTCTTT
D gene: NA; J gene: TRBJ1-5; clone size: NA; V gene: TRBV12-2; CDR3 protein: CARRWHQPQHF; CDR3 DNA: TGTGCAAGGCGGTGGCATCAGCCCCAGCATTTT
D gene: NA; J gene: TRBJ1-5; clone size: NA; V gene: TRBV2; CDR3 protein: CASSAGHLQHF; CDR3 DNA: TGTGCCAGCAGTGCGGGACACCTACAGCATTTT
D gene: TRBD1; J gene: TRBJ1-4; clone size: NA; V gene: TRBV4-3; CDR3 protein: CASSRVYGTVNEKLFF; CDR3 DNA: TGCGCCAGCAGCCGCGTCTACGGGACAGTTAATGAAAAACTGTTTTTT
D gene: NA; J gene: TRBJ2-3; clone size: NA; V gene: TRBV19; CDR3 protein: CASSTTNVKQYF; CDR3 DNA: TGTGCCAGTAGTACCACTAATGTCAAGCAGTATTTT
D gene: TRBD1; J gene: TRBJ1-5; clone size: NA; V gene: TRBV4-3; CDR3 protein: CASSQSAGGASNQPQHF; CDR3 DNA: TGCGCCAGCAGCCAATCCGCAGGGGGCGCGAGCAATCAGCCCCAGCATTTT
D gene: NA; J gene: TRBJ2-3; clone size: NA; V gene: TRBV3-1/TRBV3-2; CDR3 protein: CASSQAGGPDTQYF; CDR3 DNA: TGTGCCAGCAGCCAAGCGGGCGGGCCAGATACGCAGTATTTT
D gene: TRBD1; J gene: TRBJ1-1; clone size: NA; V gene: TRBV19; CDR3 protein: CASKTQGAGTEAFF; CDR3 DNA: TGTGCCAGCAAGACACAGGGGGCCGGCACTGAAGCTTTCTTT
D gene: NA; J gene: TRBJ1-2; clone size: NA; V gene: TRBV28; CDR3 protein: CASSLTAAVYTF; CDR3 DNA: TGTGCCAGCAGTTTGACAGCTGCCGTCTACACCTTC
D gene: NA; J gene: TRBJ2-7; clone size: few; V gene: TRBV10-3; CDR3 protein: CAIFDAGFSEQYF; CDR3 DNA: TGTGCCATCTTCGATGCAGGTTTTAGCGAGCAGTACTTC
D gene: TRBD2; J gene: TRBJ2-1; clone size: NA; V gene: TRBV28; CDR3 protein: CASSPGSPGLAEFF; CDR3 DNA: TGTGCCAGCAGCCCAGGTTCGCCGGGACTAGCGGAGTTCTTC
D gene: NA; J gene: TRBJ2-2; clone size: NA; V gene: TRBV11-3; CDR3 protein: CASSTITGELFF; CDR3 DNA: TGTGCCAGCAGCACTATCACCGGGGAGCTGTTTTTT
D gene: TRBD1; J gene: TRBJ1-5; clone size: once; V gene: TRBV27; CDR3 protein: CASSITGGAYEVHF; CDR3 DNA: TGTGCCAGCAGTATTACAGGGGGCGCTTACGAGGTCCATTTT
D gene: NA; J gene: TRBJ2-1; clone size: NA; V gene: TRBV7-2; CDR3 protein: CASSPRGAGEQFF; CDR3 DNA: TGTGCCAGCAGCCCCCGCGGAGCGGGCGAGCAGTTCTTC
D gene: NA; J gene: TRBJ2-1; clone size: NA; V gene: TRBV7-2; CDR3 protein: CASSTKTGTYNEQFF; CDR3 DNA: TGTGCCAGCAGCACAAAGACAGGAACCTACAATGAGCAGTTCTTC
D gene: TRBD1; J gene: TRBJ2-7; clone size: NA; V gene: TRBV27; CDR3 protein: CASSSGQARGEQYF; CDR3 DNA: TGTGCCAGCAGTTCGGGACAGGCCCGCGGCGAGCAGTACTTC
D gene: NA; J gene: TRBJ1-2; clone size: NA; V gene: TRBV5-1; CDR3 protein: CASSLAWGRNSGYGYTF; CDR3 DNA: TGCGCCAGCAGCTTGGCCTGGGGTCGAAATTCGGGGTATGGCTACACCTTC
D gene: NA; J gene: TRBJ2-7; clone size: NA; V gene: TRBV7-3; CDR3 protein: CATSDEQYF; CDR3 DNA: TGTGCCACTTCAGACGAGCAGTACTTC
D gene: NA; J gene: TRBJ1-6; clone size: NA; V gene: TRBV5-4; CDR3 protein: CASSLNAGDNSPLHF; CDR3 DNA: TGTGCCAGCAGCCTAAATGCCGGAGATAATTCACCCCTCCACTTT
D gene: NA; J gene: TRBJ1-5; clone size: NA; V gene: TRBV18; CDR3 protein: CASSPAQGQPQHF; CDR3 DNA: TGTGCCAGCTCACCCGCACAGGGCCAGCCCCAGCATTTT
D gene: NA; J gene: TRBJ2-1; clone size: NA; V gene: TRBV7-3; CDR3 protein: CASSTPGQRPNEQFF; CDR3 DNA: TGTGCCAGCAGCACCCCCGGACAGAGACCCAATGAGCAGTTCTTC
D gene: NA; J gene: TRBJ2-5; clone size: NA; V gene: TRBV18; CDR3 protein: CASSPSTRGQYF; CDR3 DNA: TGTGCCAGCTCACCATCGACCAGGGGCCAGTACTTC
D gene: NA; J gene: TRBJ2-1; clone size: NA; V gene: TRBV28; CDR3 protein: CASSLTRPFVDEQFF; CDR3 DNA: TGTGCCAGCAGTTTGACAAGGCCGTTCGTCGATGAGCAGTTCTTC
D gene: NA; J gene: TRBJ2-4; clone size: NA; V gene: TRBV28; CDR3 protein: CASSLRYRPAGKNIQYF; CDR3 DNA: TGTGCCAGCAGTTTAAGGTACCGACCGGCGGGGAAAAACATTCAGTACTTC
D gene: NA; J gene: TRBJ1-4; clone size: NA; V gene: TRBV4-3; CDR3 protein: CASSQVRSATNEKLFF; CDR3 DNA: TGCGCCAGCAGCCAAGTGAGATCGGCAACTAATGAAAAACTGTTTTTT
D gene: TRBD2; J gene: TRBJ2-5; clone size: NA; V gene: TRBV5-1; CDR3 protein: CASSLGTSIILKTQYF; CDR3 DNA: TGCGCCAGCAGCTTGGGGACTAGCATTATATTAAAGACCCAGTACTTC